This T cell receptor beta chain was sequenced in a study of T cell responses to AZD1222 COVID-19 vaccine. Study conclusions and caveats: Seropositive AZD1222 recipients at baseline numbered only 5 to 7. Donors were largely white British and mainly female; clonal diversity was possibly underestimated. Repertoires were obtained only post-peak T cell response.

Per the germline V gene, CDR1 is SGHTA and CDR2 is FQGNSA. This CDR3 is built from 13 residues. V was clipped by 1 base and J by 5 bases, with 8 bases between them. Sequencing was performed with immunoSEQ multiplex PCR; in TCRdb, only in-frame clones are kept and a portion is missing. The profile shows 100,000 or so clones, approximately 90% of them singletons. About this clone: The antigen is not known.

The V call is TRBV7-2, the J call TRBJ1-2, with D hard to call. This specimen consisted of peripheral blood, obtained on day 0 of AZD1222 vaccination. The TCR comes from an adult in good health. The CDR3 region is CASSLVGTYGYTF. CDR3 nucleotide sequence: TGTGCCAGCAGCTTAGTCGGAACTTATGGCTACACCTTC.